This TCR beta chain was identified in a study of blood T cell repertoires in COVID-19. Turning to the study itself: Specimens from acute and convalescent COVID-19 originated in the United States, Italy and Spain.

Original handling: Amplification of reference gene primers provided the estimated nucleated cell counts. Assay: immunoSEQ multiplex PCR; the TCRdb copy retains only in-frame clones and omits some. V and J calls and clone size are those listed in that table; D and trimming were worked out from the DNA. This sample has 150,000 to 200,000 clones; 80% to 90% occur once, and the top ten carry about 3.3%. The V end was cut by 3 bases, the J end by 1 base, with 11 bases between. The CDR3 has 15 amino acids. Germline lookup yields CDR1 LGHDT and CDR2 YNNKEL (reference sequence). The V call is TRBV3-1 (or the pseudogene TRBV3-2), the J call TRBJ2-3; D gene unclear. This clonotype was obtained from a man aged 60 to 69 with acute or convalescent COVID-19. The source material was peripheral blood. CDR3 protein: CASSHFHSGTDTQYF. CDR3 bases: TGTGCCAGCAGCCACTTCCACTCGGGCACAGATACGCAGTATTTT.